The 14 T cell receptor beta chains in this list originate from one sample, sequenced in a study of shared clonotypes between healthy human individuals. TCRdb's table, derived via immunoSEQ multiplex PCR, lists solely in-frame clones and lacks some. The table includes around 500,000 clones, around 80% detected once. Material for sequencing was PBMCs. These receptors all come from a woman between 40 and 50 years old in good health. Some clones in this sample may be carry-over from other donors' samples.

The chain employs TRBV18 and TRBJ1-6; D gene unclear. The V gene's germline CDR1 is KGHSH and CDR2 LQKENI. This CDR3 region has 13 residues. V was cut by 2 bases and J by 5 bases, with 4 bases left in between. In nucleotides, the CDR3 is TGTGCCAGCTCACCAAGGGATAATTCACCCCTCCACTTT. It is translated as CASSPRDNSPLHF.

This chain's CDR3 is CASSLNNEQFF. The CDR3 nucleotides are TGTGCCAGCAGTTTAAACAATGAGCAGTTCTTC. The rearrangement joins TRBV27 to TRBJ2-1; D gene unclear. With 2 bases removed from V and 5 bases from J, the gap between germline ends came to 1 base. This CDR3 comprises 11 residues. The V gene's germline CDR1 is MNHEY and CDR2 SMNVEV (reference sequence).

The chain couples TRBV7-8 to TRBJ2-1; D unclear. Trimming pared 5 bases from V and 6 bases from J, leaving 14 bases between. Germline V CDR1 and CDR2: SGHVS, FQNEAQ. The CDR3 covers 14 residues. The DNA for the CDR3 is TGTGCCAGCAGCGGTTCTGCTAAGGTCAATGAGCAGTTCTTC. It yields the protein CASSGSAKVNEQFF.

The chain uses TRBV7-9 and TRBJ1-2; TRBD1 matches 8 bases. Germline assignment: CDR1 SEHNR and CDR2 FQNEAQ (reference sequence). V lost 3 bases and J lost 3; bases outside the gene matches: 3. The CDR3 length is 14 residues. CDR3 loop: CASSFGQGHYGYTF. The CDR3 nucleotides are TGTGCCAGCAGCTTCGGACAGGGCCACTATGGCTACACCTTC.

The rearrangement uses TRBV6-6 and TRBJ2-7; TRBD2 matches 7 bases. Germline V lookup: CDR1 MNHNY, CDR2 SVGAGI (reference sequence). The CDR3 is 14 residues long. V lost 4 bases to trimming and J lost 3 bases; unmatched junction nucleotides: 6. The CDR3 is CASSSPSGLYEQYF. The CDR3 region has the DNA TGTGCCAGCAGTTCTCCTAGCGGCCTCTACGAGCAGTACTTC.

J is TRBJ2-5 and V is TRBV7-8; 7 nucleotides agree with TRBD2. V dropped 9 bases and J dropped 0; count of bases not matched to a gene: 7. This CDR3 is built from 14 residues. Germline lookup yields CDR1 SGHVS and CDR2 FQNEAQ. This chain's CDR3 is CASKRDGHQETQYF. The CDR3 coding sequence is TGTGCCAGTAAGCGGGACGGTCACCAAGAGACCCAGTACTTC.

The chain joins TRBV5-1 to TRBJ2-2; no firm D call. Trimming pared 0 bases from V and 1 base from J, leaving 10 bases between. The CDR3 runs 16 residues. Germline CDR1 is SGHRS and CDR2 is YFSETQ. CDR3 DNA: TGCGCCAGCAGCTTGGCGCGGCAAAGGAACACCGGGGAGCTGTTTTTT. Translating it yields CASSLARQRNTGELFF.

This chain connects TRBV29-1 to TRBJ2-7, with no clear D. Germline CDR1 is SQVTM and CDR2 is ANQGSEA. Trimming cost V 4 bases and J 0 bases, with 13 bases left between them. The CDR3 spans 14 residues. CDR3 nucleotide sequence: TGCAGCGTTGTATCAGGAAGTGGCTCCTACGAGCAGTACTTC. This codes for CSVVSGSGSYEQYF.

This clone was seen ten or more times. The chain uses TRBV5-8 and TRBJ2-7; D is perhaps TRBD1 or TRBD2 (5 bases each). The CDR3 extends over 14 amino acids. V lost 4 bases, J lost 4 bases, and 15 bases lay in between. Germline CDR1 is SGHTS and CDR2 is YDEGEE. CDR3 loop: CASSPPGATYEQYF. CDR3 nucleotides: TGTGCCAGCAGCCCTCCCGGGGCTACTTACGAGCAGTACTTC.

Here the CDR3 reads CASSLGTKQQSRANVLTF. DNA for the CDR3: TGTGCCAGCAGCTTAGGAACAAAGCAACAAAGTCGGGCCAACGTCCTGACTTTC. The genes are TRBV11-2 and TRBJ2-6; no definite D call. The CDR3 loop spans 18 amino acids. Germline assignment: CDR1 SGHAT and CDR2 FQNNGV. The ends were cut back, 1 base at V and 5 bases at J, with 18 bases in the middle.

This rearrangement joins TRBV7-2 to TRBJ1-1; D may be TRBD1 (5 bases). This CDR3 is 14 amino acids long. Germline V gene data show CDR1 as SGHTA and CDR2 as FQGNSA. Trimming took off 3 bases at V and 3 bases at J, with 11 bases between the two ends. The CDR3 loop is CASSFGVGDTEAFF. The DNA for the CDR3 is TGTGCCAGCAGCTTTGGGGTAGGGGACACTGAAGCTTTCTTT.

This clone has a single count. This chain uses TRBV28 with TRBJ1-2; D gene ambiguous. The V end lost 6 bases, the J end lost 0 bases, and 8 bases lay between the germline ends. The CDR3 is 13 residues long. Germline loops: CDR1 MDHEN, CDR2 SYDVKM. The CDR3 loop is CASSLDPNYGYTF. The DNA of the CDR3 is TGTGCCAGCAGCCTAGATCCTAACTATGGCTACACCTTC.

The genes are TRBV12-5 and TRBJ1-1; no definite D call. Germline assignment: CDR1 LGHNT and CDR2 FRNRAP. There are 13 residues in the CDR3. V lost 7 bases to trimming and J lost 1 base, with 10 bases between them. The DNA for the CDR3 is TGTGCTAGTGCGGTGGGTTGGAACACTGAAGCTTTCTTT. Encoded protein: CASAVGWNTEAFF.

The rearrangement links TRBV7-3 to TRBJ2-5; 16 positions match TRBD2. V was pared by 4 bases and J by 7 bases, with 6 bases of the junction left unmatched. The CDR3 runs 16 residues. The germline V gene encodes CDR1 SGHTA and CDR2 FQGTGA. CDR3 in DNA: TGTGCCAGCAGCTCCGGGACTAGCGGGAGGGTTGGGACCCAGTACTTC. Protein sequence: CASSSGTSGRVGTQYF.